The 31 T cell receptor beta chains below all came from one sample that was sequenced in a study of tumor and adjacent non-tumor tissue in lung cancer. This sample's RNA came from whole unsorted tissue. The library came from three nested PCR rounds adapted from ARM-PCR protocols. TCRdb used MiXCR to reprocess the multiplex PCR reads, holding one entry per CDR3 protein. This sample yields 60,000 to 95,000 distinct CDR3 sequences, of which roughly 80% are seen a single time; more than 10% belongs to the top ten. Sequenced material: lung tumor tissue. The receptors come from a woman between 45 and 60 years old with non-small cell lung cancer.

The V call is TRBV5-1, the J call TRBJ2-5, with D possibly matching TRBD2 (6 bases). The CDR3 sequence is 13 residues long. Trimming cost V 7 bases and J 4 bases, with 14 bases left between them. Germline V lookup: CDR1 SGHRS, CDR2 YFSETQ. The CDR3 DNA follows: TGCGCCAGCGGAACCAGGAGGGGAGAGACCCAGTACTTC. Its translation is CASGTRRGETQYF.

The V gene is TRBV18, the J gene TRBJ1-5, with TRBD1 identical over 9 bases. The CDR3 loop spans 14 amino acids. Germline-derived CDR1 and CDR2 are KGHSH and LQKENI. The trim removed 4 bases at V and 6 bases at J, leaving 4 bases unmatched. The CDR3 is CASSRDREGQPQHF. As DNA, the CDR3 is TGTGCCAGCTCACGGGACAGGGAAGGTCAGCCCCAGCATTTT. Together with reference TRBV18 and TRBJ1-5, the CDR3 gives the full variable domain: NAGVMQNPRHLVRRRGQEARLRCSPMKGHSHVYWYRQLPEEGLKFMVYLQKENIIDESGMPKERFSAEFPKEGPSILRIQQVVRGDSAAYFCASSRDREGQPQHFGDGTRLSIL.

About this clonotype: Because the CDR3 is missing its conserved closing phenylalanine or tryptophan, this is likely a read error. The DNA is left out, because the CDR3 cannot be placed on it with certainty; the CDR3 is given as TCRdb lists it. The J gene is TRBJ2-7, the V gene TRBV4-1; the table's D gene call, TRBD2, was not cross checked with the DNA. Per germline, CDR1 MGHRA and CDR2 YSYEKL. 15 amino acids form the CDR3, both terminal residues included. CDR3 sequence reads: CASSQDQGRHYEHYL.

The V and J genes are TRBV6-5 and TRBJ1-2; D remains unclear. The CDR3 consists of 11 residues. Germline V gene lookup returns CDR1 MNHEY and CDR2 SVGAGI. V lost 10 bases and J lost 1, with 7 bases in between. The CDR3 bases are TGTGCCATCCACGGTAACTATGGCTACACCTTC. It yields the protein CAIHGNYGYTF.

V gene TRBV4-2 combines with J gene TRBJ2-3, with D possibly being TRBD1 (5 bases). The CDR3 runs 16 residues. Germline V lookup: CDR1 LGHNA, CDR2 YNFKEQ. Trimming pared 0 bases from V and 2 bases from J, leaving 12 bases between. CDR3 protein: CASSQEIGVTTDTQYF. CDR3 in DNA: TGTGCCAGCAGCCAAGAGATAGGGGTTACCACAGATACGCAGTATTTT.

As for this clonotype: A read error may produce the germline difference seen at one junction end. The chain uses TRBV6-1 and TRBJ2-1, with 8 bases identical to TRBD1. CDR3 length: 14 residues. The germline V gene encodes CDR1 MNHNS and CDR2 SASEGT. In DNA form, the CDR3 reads TGTGCCAGCAGTGCTCTGGCAGGGGGCGATGAGCAATTCTTC. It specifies CASSALAGGDEQFF.

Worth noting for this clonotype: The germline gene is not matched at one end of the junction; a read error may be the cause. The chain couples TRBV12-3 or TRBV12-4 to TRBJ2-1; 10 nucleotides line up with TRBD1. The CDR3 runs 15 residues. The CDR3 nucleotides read TGCGCCAGCAGTTTATGGGACAGGGGCGGCAATGAGCAGTTCTTC. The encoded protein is CASSLWDRGGNEQFF.

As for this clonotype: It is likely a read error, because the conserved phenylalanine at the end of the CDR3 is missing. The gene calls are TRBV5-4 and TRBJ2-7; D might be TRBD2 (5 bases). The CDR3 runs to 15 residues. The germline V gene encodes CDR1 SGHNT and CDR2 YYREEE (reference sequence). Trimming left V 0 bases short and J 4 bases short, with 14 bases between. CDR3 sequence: CASSLGRDSSYEQYY. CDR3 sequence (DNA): TGTGCCAGCAGCTTGGGCCGGGATAGCTCATACGAGCAGTACTAC.

In DNA, the CDR3 is TGTGCCAGTACCTACCCTCTTTCGGCTAGCGGGGGAATTACAGATACGCAGTATTTT. Protein: CASTYPLSASGGITDTQYF. The chain joins TRBV19 to TRBJ2-3, with TRBD2 matching 10 bases. This CDR3 has 19 residues. The V gene end was trimmed by 7 bases and the J gene end by 3 bases; junction bases not matched to a gene: 19. Germline V gene sequence: CDR1 LNHDA, CDR2 SQIVND (reference sequence).

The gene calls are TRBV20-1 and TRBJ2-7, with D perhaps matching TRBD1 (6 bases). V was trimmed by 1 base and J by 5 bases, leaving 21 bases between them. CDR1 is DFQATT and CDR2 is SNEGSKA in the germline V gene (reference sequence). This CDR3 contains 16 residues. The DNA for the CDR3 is TGCAGTGCTAGAGGTACCCTGGGGGCAGGGCATAACGAGCAGTACTTC. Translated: CSARGTLGAGHNEQYF.

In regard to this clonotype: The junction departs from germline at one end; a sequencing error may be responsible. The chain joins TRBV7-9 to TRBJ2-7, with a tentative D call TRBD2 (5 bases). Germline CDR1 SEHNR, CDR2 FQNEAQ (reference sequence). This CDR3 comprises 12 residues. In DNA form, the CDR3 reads TGTGTCAGCAGCAGAGGGAACTACGTGCAGTACTTC. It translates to CVSSRGNYVQYF.

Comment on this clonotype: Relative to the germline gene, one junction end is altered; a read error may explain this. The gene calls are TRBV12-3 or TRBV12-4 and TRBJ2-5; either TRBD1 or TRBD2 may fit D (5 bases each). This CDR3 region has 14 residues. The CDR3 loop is CAGGLPGTQETHYF. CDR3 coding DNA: TGTGCCGGTGGCTTACCCGGGACCCAAGAGACCCACTACTTC.

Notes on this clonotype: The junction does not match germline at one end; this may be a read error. The CDR3 sequence: CTSSPSDTAGYTF. The CDR3 coding sequence is TGCACCAGCAGCCCGAGTGATACCGCTGGCTACACCTTC. The chain is built from TRBV5-1 and TRBJ1-2; D uncertain. The CDR3 runs 13 residues. Germline V CDR1 and CDR2: SGHRS, YFSETQ.

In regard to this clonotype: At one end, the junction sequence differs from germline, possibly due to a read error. DNA of the CDR3: TGCGGCGTTTCGGGACAGGGGTACAATGAGCAGTTATTC. Its translation: CGVSGQGYNEQLF. The chain recombines TRBV29-1 with TRBJ2-1, with 10 positions matching TRBD1. This CDR3 contains 13 residues. Germline CDR1 and CDR2: SQVTM and ANQGSEA.

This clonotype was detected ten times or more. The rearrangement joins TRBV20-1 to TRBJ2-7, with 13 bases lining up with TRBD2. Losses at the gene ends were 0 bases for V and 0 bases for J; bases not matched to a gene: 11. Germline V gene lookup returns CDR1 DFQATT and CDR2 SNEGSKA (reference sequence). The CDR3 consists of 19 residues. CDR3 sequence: CSARDSGLAGLRSSYEQYF. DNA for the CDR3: TGCAGTGCTAGAGATTCGGGACTAGCGGGATTGAGGAGCTCCTACGAGCAGTACTTC.

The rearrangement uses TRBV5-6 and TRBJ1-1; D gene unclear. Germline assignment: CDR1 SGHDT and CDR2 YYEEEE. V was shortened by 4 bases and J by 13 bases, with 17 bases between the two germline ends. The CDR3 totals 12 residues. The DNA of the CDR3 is TGTGCCAGCAGCCTAGGACGCTTTGAGGTTTTCTTT. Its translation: CASSLGRFEVFF.

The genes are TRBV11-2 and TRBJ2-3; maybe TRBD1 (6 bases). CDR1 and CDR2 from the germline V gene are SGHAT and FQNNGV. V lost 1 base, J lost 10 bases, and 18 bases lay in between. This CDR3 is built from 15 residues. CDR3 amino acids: CASSLGPPGDQAQYF. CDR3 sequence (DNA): TGTGCCAGCAGCTTAGGACCACCAGGGGACCAAGCGCAGTATTTT.

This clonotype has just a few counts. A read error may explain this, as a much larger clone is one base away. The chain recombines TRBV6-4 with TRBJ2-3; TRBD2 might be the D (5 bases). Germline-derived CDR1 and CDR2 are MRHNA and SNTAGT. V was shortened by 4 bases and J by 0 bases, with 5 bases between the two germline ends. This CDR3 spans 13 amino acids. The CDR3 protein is CASSGGSTDTQYF. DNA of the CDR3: TGTGCCAGCAGTGGCGGGAGCACAGATACGCAGTATTTT.

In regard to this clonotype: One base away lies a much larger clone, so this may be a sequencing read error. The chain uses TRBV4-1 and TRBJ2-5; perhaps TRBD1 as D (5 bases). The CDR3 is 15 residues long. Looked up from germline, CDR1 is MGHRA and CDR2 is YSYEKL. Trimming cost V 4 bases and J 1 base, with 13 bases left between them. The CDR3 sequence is CASSRLVQAQETQYF. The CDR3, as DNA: TGCGCCAGCAGCCGTTTGGTACAGGCCCAAGAGACCCAGTACTTC.

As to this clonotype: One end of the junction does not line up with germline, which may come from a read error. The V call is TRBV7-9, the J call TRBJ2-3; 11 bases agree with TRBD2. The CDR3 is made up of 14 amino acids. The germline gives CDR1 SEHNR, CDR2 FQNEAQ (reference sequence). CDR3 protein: CASSSGTSGDTQYF. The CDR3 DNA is TGTGCCAGTAGCTCCGGGACTAGCGGTGATACGCAGTATTTT.

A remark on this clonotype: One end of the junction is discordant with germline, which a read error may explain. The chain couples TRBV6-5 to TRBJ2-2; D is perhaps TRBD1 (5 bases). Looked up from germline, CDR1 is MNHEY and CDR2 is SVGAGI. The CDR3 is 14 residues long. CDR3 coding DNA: TGTGGCAGCAGTGGGATAGGGGAAACCGGGGAGCTGTTTTTT. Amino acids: CGSSGIGETGELFF.

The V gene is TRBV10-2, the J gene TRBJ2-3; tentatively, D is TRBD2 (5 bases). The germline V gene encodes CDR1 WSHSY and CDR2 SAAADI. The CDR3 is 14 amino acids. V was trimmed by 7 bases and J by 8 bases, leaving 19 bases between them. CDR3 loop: CASTPDYWLATQYF. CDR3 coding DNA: TGCGCCAGCACCCCAGACTACTGGCTGGCTACGCAGTATTTT.

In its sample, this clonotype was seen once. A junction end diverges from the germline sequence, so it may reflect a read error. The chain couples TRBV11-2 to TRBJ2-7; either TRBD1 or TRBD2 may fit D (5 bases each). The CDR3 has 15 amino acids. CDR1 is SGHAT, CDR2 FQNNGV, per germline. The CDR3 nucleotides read TGTGCCAGCGGCTTAACGTGGGGGAGTTCCTACAAGCAGTACTTC. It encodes CASGLTWGSSYKQYF.

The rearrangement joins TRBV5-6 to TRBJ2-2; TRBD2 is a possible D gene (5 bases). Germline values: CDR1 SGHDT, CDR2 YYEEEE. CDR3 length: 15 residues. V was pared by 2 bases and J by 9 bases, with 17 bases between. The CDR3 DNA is TGTGCCAGCAGCTTAGGTTTTGGACTCGCCTGGGAGCTGTTTTTT. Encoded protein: CASSLGFGLAWELFF.

The DNA of the CDR3 is TGCAGCGTTGTCAACAAGGTCACTGGGGAGCTGTTTTTT. Translation gives CSVVNKVTGELFF. V and J are TRBV29-1 and TRBJ2-2; the D is unclear. Germline values: CDR1 SQVTM, CDR2 ANQGSEA. The CDR3 extends over 13 amino acids. Deletions cut 4 bases from V and 8 bases from J, with 14 bases between.

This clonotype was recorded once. The CDR3 region has the DNA TGTGCCATCAGACGGGGGGGTCTAGCCAAAAACATTCAGTACTTC. Translating gives CAIRRGGLAKNIQYF. The chain recombines TRBV10-3 with TRBJ2-4; 8 bases align to TRBD2. J was trimmed by 0 bases and V by 6 bases; bases with no gene match: 4. The germline V gene has CDR1 ENHRY and CDR2 SYGVKD. The CDR3 length is 15 residues.

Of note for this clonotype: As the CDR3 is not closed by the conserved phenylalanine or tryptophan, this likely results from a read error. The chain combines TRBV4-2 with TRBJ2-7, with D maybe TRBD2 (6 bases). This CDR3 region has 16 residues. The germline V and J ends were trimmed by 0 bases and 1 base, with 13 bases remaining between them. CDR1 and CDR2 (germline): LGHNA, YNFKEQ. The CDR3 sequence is CASSQESSESSYEQYC. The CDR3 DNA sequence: TGTGCCAGCAGCCAAGAATCTAGCGAGTCTTCCTACGAGCAGTACTGC.

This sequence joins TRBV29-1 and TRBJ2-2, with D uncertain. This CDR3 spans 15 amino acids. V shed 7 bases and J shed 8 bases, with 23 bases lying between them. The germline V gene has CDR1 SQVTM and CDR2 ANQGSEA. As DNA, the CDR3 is TGCAGCGCTCGTCTATCTCTCGCGAAGACTGGGGAGCTGTTTTTT. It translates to CSARLSLAKTGELFF.

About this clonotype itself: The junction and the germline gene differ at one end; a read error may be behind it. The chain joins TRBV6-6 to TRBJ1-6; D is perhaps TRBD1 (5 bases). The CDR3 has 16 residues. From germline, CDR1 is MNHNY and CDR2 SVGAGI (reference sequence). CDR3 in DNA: TGTGCCAGCAGCTCACCCGGGACGCCGGGCGATTCACCCCTCCTCTTT. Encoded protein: CASSSPGTPGDSPLLF.

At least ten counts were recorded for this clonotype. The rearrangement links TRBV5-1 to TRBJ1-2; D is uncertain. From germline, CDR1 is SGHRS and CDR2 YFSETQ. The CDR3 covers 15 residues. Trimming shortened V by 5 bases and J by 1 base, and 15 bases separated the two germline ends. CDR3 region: CASSGLTVDNYGYTF. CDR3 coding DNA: TGCGCCAGCAGTGGGCTGACGGTAGATAACTATGGCTACACCTTC.

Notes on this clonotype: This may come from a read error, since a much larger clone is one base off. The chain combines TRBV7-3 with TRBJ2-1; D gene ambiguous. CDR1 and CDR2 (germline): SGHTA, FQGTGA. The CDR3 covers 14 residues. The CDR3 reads CASGLWGNYNEQFF. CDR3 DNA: TGTGCCAGCGGCTTATGGGGAAACTACAATGAGCAGTTCTTC.